These T cell receptor beta chains were read from a single sample in a study of cytomegalovirus exposure and HLA in healthy donors. Sequencing used immunoSEQ multiplex PCR; TCRdb keeps in-frame clones, though not all of them. Found here are 100,000 to 150,000 clones, roughly 75% of them singletons; the top ten hold roughly 3.5%. The source material was PBMCs. The receptor set was obtained from a woman in her forties or fifties in good health and CMV-seronegative. Each CDR3 is given with its conserved first and last residue. Fields, in order: CDR3 length, D gene, V gene, J gene, clone size, CDR3 DNA, CDR3 protein. The D gene is left open where the match is weak. Not every row has a clone size; where given, it reads once, few, many or a size class.

length: 14
D: -
V: TRBV28
J: TRBJ2-1
size: -
DNA: TGTGCCAGCAGGTCGGGAGAGGCCTACAATGAGCAGTTCTTC
CDR3: CASRSGEAYNEQFF

length: 15
D: -
V: TRBV19
J: TRBJ2-1
size: -
DNA: TGTGCCAGTAGTATTACAGCTGCCTTGGTCAATGAGCAGTTCTTC
CDR3: CASSITAALVNEQFF

length: 13
D: -
V: TRBV28
J: TRBJ1-1
size: -
DNA: TGTGCCAGCAGTTTGTCTAGTAACACTGAAGCTTTCTTT
CDR3: CASSLSSNTEAFF

length: 13
D: -
V: TRBV11-2
J: TRBJ1-1
size: -
DNA: TGTGCCAGCAGCTTAGAACTGGACACTGAAGCTTTCTTT
CDR3: CASSLELDTEAFF

length: 12
D: -
V: TRBV7-9
J: TRBJ2-7
size: -
DNA: TGTGCCAGCAGCTTATCGGGCTACGAGCAGTACTTC
CDR3: CASSLSGYEQYF

length: 16
D: TRBD2
V: TRBV19
J: TRBJ2-3
size: -
DNA: TGTGCCAGCAAACTAGCGGGAGTGTTTGGCACAGATACGCAGTATTTT
CDR3: CASKLAGVFGTDTQYF

length: 15
D: -
V: TRBV6-6
J: TRBJ1-4
size: once
DNA: TGTGCCAGCAGTTGGCAGGGCACTTTAAATGAAAAACTGTTTTTT
CDR3: CASSWQGTLNEKLFF

length: 14
D: -
V: TRBV14
J: TRBJ2-1
size: -
DNA: TGTGCCAGCAGCACTCCCCGGGACTTCAATGAGCAGCTCTTC
CDR3: CASSTPRDFNEQLF

length: 16
D: -
V: TRBV7-3
J: TRBJ1-3
size: -
DNA: TGTGCCAGCAGCTTAACAGGAGGGCGCTCTGGAAACACCATATATTTT
CDR3: CASSLTGGRSGNTIYF

length: 16
D: -
V: TRBV4-1
J: TRBJ2-7
size: once
DNA: TGCGCCAGCAACCAAGATATCGCGGGGAGCCAGTACGAGCAGTACTTC
CDR3: CASNQDIAGSQYEQYF

length: 15
D: -
V: TRBV6-5
J: TRBJ1-4
size: -
DNA: TGTGCCAGCAGTTACTTGGGCCAGCCAAATGAAAAACTGTTTTTT
CDR3: CASSYLGQPNEKLFF

length: 22
D: TRBD2
V: TRBV28
J: TRBJ2-3
size: -
DNA: TGTGCCAGCAGCCCCGCCCTAGTGATCGGTAGCGGGAGGGCCGGGGCGTCAGATACGCAGTATTTT
CDR3: CASSPALVIGSGRAGASDTQYF

length: 15
D: -
V: TRBV19
J: TRBJ2-2
size: -
DNA: TGTGCCAGTAGTATGTTCGGAGGAAGCACCGGGGAGCTGTTTTTT
CDR3: CASSMFGGSTGELFF

length: 14
D: TRBD1
V: TRBV5-4
J: TRBJ1-1
size: -
DNA: TGTGCCAGCAGCGGGGGGACAGGGTACACTGAAGCTTTCTTT
CDR3: CASSGGTGYTEAFF

length: 14
D: -
V: TRBV19
J: TRBJ1-3
size: -
DNA: TGTGCCAGTAGTATTGGAGTTTCTGGAAACACCATATATTTT
CDR3: CASSIGVSGNTIYF

length: 11
D: -
V: TRBV5-6
J: TRBJ2-1
size: -
DNA: TGTGCCAGCACCCTTGGGACAGAGCAGTTCTTC
CDR3: CASTLGTEQFF

length: 19
D: -
V: TRBV30
J: TRBJ1-1
size: -
DNA: TGTGCCTGGAGTATTTGGGGCGCCACCCCAATATCCGTGAACACTGAAGCTTTCTTT
CDR3: CAWSIWGATPISVNTEAFF

length: 12
D: -
V: TRBV5-6
J: TRBJ1-2
size: few
DNA: TGTGCCAGCAGCTTGGCGGCCGTAGCGGGCACCTTC
CDR3: CASSLAAVAGTF

length: 16
D: -
V: TRBV9
J: TRBJ1-5
size: -
DNA: TGTGCCAGCAGCCCCGGCGGAGGGACGATCAATCAGCCCCAGCATTTT
CDR3: CASSPGGGTINQPQHF

length: 16
D: TRBD2
V: TRBV9
J: TRBJ2-3
size: -
DNA: TGTGCCAGCAGTTGGAGCTCTAGCGGGAGCACAGATACGCAGTATTTT
CDR3: CASSWSSSGSTDTQYF

length: 14
D: TRBD2
V: TRBV6-6
J: TRBJ2-7
size: few
DNA: TGTGCCAGCAGTTACAGCGGGAGCGACTACGAGCAGTACTTC
CDR3: CASSYSGSDYEQYF

length: 13
D: -
V: TRBV28
J: TRBJ2-7
size: few
DNA: TGTGCCAGCAGGCTAGCAGGTCACTACGAGCAGTACTTC
CDR3: CASRLAGHYEQYF

length: 18
D: TRBD2
V: TRBV27
J: TRBJ2-5
size: once
DNA: TGTGCCAGCAGTCTACGATTACCTGGACTTGCCCCCCGGGAGGGCCAGTACTTC
CDR3: CASSLRLPGLAPREGQYF

length: 16
D: -
V: TRBV4-3
J: TRBJ2-1
size: -
DNA: TGCGCCAGCAGCCAAGGCGGGGGCCTCTCCTACAATGAGCAGTTCTTC
CDR3: CASSQGGGLSYNEQFF

length: 14
D: -
V: TRBV28
J: TRBJ2-3
size: once
DNA: TGTGCCAGCAGTCTCGATATAGTCACAGATACGCAGTATTTT
CDR3: CASSLDIVTDTQYF

length: 13
D: -
V: TRBV19
J: TRBJ1-5
size: -
DNA: TGTGCCAGTAGTATAGGGCCCCATCAGCCCCAGCATTTT
CDR3: CASSIGPHQPQHF

length: 17
D: TRBD2
V: TRBV28
J: TRBJ2-7
size: -
DNA: TGTGCCAGCAGTTTTAGGACTAGCGGGAGGGCCAGGGACGAGCAGTACTTC
CDR3: CASSFRTSGRARDEQYF

length: 16
D: -
V: TRBV4-2
J: TRBJ2-5
size: -
DNA: TGTGCCAGCAGCCAAGAGGGGGCCCAGGGTTGGGAGACCCAGTACTTC
CDR3: CASSQEGAQGWETQYF

length: 14
D: TRBD1
V: TRBV9
J: TRBJ2-7
size: -
DNA: TGTGCCAGCAGCGTCCGGGACAGGGGCTACGAGCAGTACTTC
CDR3: CASSVRDRGYEQYF

length: 16
D: -
V: TRBV28
J: TRBJ1-2
size: -
DNA: TGTGCCAGCAGTTTGGGCCAGGGGCTCCTCGGTGCTGGCTACACCTTC
CDR3: CASSLGQGLLGAGYTF

length: 15
D: TRBD1
V: TRBV19
J: TRBJ1-1
size: few
DNA: TGTGCCAGTAGTACGGGGACAGGGAAGAACACTGAAGCTTTCTTT
CDR3: CASSTGTGKNTEAFF

length: 13
D: TRBD1
V: TRBV4-3
J: TRBJ1-1
size: -
DNA: TGCGCCAGCAGCCAAGAACGCGACAGGGGGGCTTTCTTT
CDR3: CASSQERDRGAFF

length: 14
D: -
V: TRBV28
J: TRBJ1-1
size: -
DNA: TGTGCCAGCAGTTTCCAGGACAGCAACACTGAAGCTTTCTTT
CDR3: CASSFQDSNTEAFF

length: 15
D: TRBD2
V: TRBV11-1
J: TRBJ2-7
size: -
DNA: TGTGCCAGCAGGCAACCTAGCGGAAGCTCCTACGAGCAGTACTTC
CDR3: CASRQPSGSSYEQYF

length: 15
D: -
V: TRBV27
J: TRBJ1-5
size: once
DNA: TGTGCCAGCAGTTTTACTTTTTTGGGCAATCAGCCCCAGCATTTT
CDR3: CASSFTFLGNQPQHF

length: 11
D: -
V: TRBV28
J: TRBJ2-1
size: medium-sized
DNA: TGTGCCAGCAGTGCAGACAATGAGCAGTTCTTC
CDR3: CASSADNEQFF

length: 16
D: -
V: TRBV30
J: TRBJ2-1
size: few
DNA: TGTGCCTGGACTTGGGGGGGCGGGAGCTCCTACAATGAGCAGTTCTTC
CDR3: CAWTWGGGSSYNEQFF

length: 16
D: TRBD1
V: TRBV4-1
J: TRBJ2-3
size: once
DNA: TGCGCCAGCAGCCGCGGACAGGGGGTGGGGACAGATACGCAGTATTTT
CDR3: CASSRGQGVGTDTQYF

length: 14
D: TRBD1
V: TRBV5-1
J: TRBJ2-5
size: -
DNA: TGCGCCAGTACAGGGGGGAATGGAGGAGAGACCCAGTACTTC
CDR3: CASTGGNGGETQYF

length: 12
D: -
V: TRBV27
J: TRBJ2-7
size: -
DNA: TGTGCCAGCACCAGTGATTCCTACGAGCAGTACTTC
CDR3: CASTSDSYEQYF

length: 13
D: -
V: TRBV7-9
J: TRBJ2-3
size: -
DNA: TGTGCCAGCAGCACACAGGGACCCGATACGCAGTATTTT
CDR3: CASSTQGPDTQYF

length: 14
D: -
V: TRBV5-1
J: TRBJ1-1
size: -
DNA: TGCGCCAGCAGCTTGTCAGGGGCGACGACTGAAGCTTTCTTT
CDR3: CASSLSGATTEAFF

length: 13
D: -
V: TRBV4-3
J: TRBJ2-1
size: -
DNA: TGCGCCAGCAGCCCCTTAAGGGGTGGTGAGCAGTTCTTC
CDR3: CASSPLRGGEQFF

length: 15
D: -
V: TRBV9
J: TRBJ1-1
size: -
DNA: TGTGCCAGCAGCGGACGGACAGCCCCAAACACTGAAGCTTTCTTT
CDR3: CASSGRTAPNTEAFF

length: 13
D: TRBD1
V: TRBV27
J: TRBJ2-7
size: -
DNA: TGTGCCAGCAGTCCCGGACAGGGGTACGAGCAGTACTTC
CDR3: CASSPGQGYEQYF

length: 13
D: TRBD1
V: TRBV27
J: TRBJ1-2
size: -
DNA: TGTGCCAGCAGGTCGACAGGGGAGGCTGGCTACACCTTC
CDR3: CASRSTGEAGYTF

length: 14
D: -
V: TRBV7-6
J: TRBJ2-3
size: few
DNA: TGTGCCAGCAGCTCTAGGGGGGGGGCTGGTACGCAGTATTTT
CDR3: CASSSRGGAGTQYF

length: 14
D: TRBD2
V: TRBV7-8
J: TRBJ2-5
size: once
DNA: TGTGCCAGCATCGAAACTAGCGGCCAAGAGACCCAGTACTTC
CDR3: CASIETSGQETQYF

length: 15
D: -
V: TRBV28
J: TRBJ2-3
size: few
DNA: TGTGCCAGCAGTTGGCTAGCCTCGTACACAGATACGCAGTATTTT
CDR3: CASSWLASYTDTQYF

length: 14
D: TRBD1
V: TRBV7-9
J: TRBJ1-4
size: -
DNA: TGTGCCAGCAGCCACGACAGGGTCGATGAAAAACTGTTTTTT
CDR3: CASSHDRVDEKLFF

length: 17
D: -
V: TRBV19
J: TRBJ1-5
size: -
DNA: TGTGCCAGTAGTCTCAACTCCCAGGGTCTTGTTAATCAGCCCCAGCATTTT
CDR3: CASSLNSQGLVNQPQHF

length: 15
D: TRBD2
V: TRBV11-1
J: TRBJ2-5
size: -
DNA: TGTGCCAGCAGCTATTGGACTAGCGGGGGAGAGACCCAGTACTTC
CDR3: CASSYWTSGGETQYF

length: 13
D: TRBD1
V: TRBV29-1
J: TRBJ2-1
size: -
DNA: TGCAGCGTTGGGGGACAGGGTCGCAATGAGCAGTTCTTC
CDR3: CSVGGQGRNEQFF

length: 14
D: -
V: TRBV11-3
J: TRBJ2-5
size: -
DNA: TGTGCCAGCAGCTTAGTTGGCGAGACAGGGACCCAGTACTTC
CDR3: CASSLVGETGTQYF

length: 16
D: -
V: TRBV7-9
J: TRBJ1-3
size: -
DNA: TGTTCCAGCAGCCCCATGCGGACACCCTCTGGAAACACCATATATTTT
CDR3: CSSSPMRTPSGNTIYF